These 22 T cell receptor beta chains share one sample of origin, sequenced in a study of cytomegalovirus exposure and HLA in healthy donors. In the PCR, 60 Vbeta and 13 Jbeta primers were used. Sequencing used immunoSEQ multiplex PCR; TCRdb keeps in-frame clones, though not all of them. This table has some 110,000 clones, around 80% appearing once. Sequencing input: PBMCs. The receptors here all came from a man aged 30 to 45 in good health and CMV-seronegative.

The CDR3 DNA reads TGTGCCAGCAGTGACAGGGGGACAACTGAAGCTTTCTTT. This encodes CASSDRGTTEAFF. J is TRBJ1-1 and V is TRBV6-6; 9 nucleotides agree with TRBD1. Looked up from germline, CDR1 is MNHNY and CDR2 is SVGAGI (reference sequence). Trimming took 5 bases from V and 5 from J; bases not matched to a gene: 3. The CDR3 is 13 amino acids.

A remark on this clone: Other DNA sequences in the same sample also yield this CDR3. V and J are TRBV28 and TRBJ1-2; 7 nucleotides line up with TRBD1. Trimming removed 6 bases from V and 3 bases from J; junction bases left unmatched: 13. Germline V lookup: CDR1 MDHEN, CDR2 SYDVKM. The CDR3 is made up of 16 amino acids. CDR3: CASSYPPRQGDYGYTF. CDR3 coding DNA: TGTGCCAGCAGCTACCCCCCACGACAGGGCGACTATGGCTACACCTTC.

In DNA, the CDR3 is TGTGCCAGCAGCTTTCTTAGCGGGGGCGTCACAGATACGCAGTATTTT. Protein sequence: CASSFLSGGVTDTQYF. This chain connects TRBV7-9 to TRBJ2-3, with 9 bases lining up with TRBD2. The germline gives CDR1 SEHNR, CDR2 FQNEAQ (reference sequence). V lost 3 bases to trimming and J lost 2 bases; unmatched junction nucleotides: 6. This CDR3 region has 16 residues.

The gene calls are TRBV9 and TRBJ1-6, with TRBD1 matching over 7 bases. V was clipped by 2 bases and J by 3 bases; unmatched bases: 5. CDR1 and CDR2 from the germline V gene are SGDLS and YYNGEE. CDR3 length: 16 amino acids. The CDR3 reads CASSVGTELYNSPLHF. The CDR3 DNA reads TGTGCCAGCAGCGTGGGGACAGAGCTCTATAATTCACCCCTCCACTTT. Supplemented by reference TRBV9 and TRBJ1-6, the full variable domain reads DSGVTQTPKHLITATGQRVTLRCSPRSGDLSVYWYQQSLDQGLQFLIQYYNGEERAKGNILERFSAQQFPDLHSELNLSSLELGDSALYFCASSVGTELYNSPLHFGNGTRLTVT.

The rearrangement joins TRBV28 to TRBJ2-7; 8 bases line up with TRBD1. Per the germline V gene, CDR1 is MDHEN and CDR2 is SYDVKM. V shed 5 bases, J shed 5 bases, and the junction held 8 bases outside the gene matches. CDR3 length: 14 residues. This chain's CDR3 is CASSQFGQGDEQYF. CDR3 bases: TGTGCCAGCAGTCAATTCGGACAGGGTGACGAGCAGTACTTC.

The gene calls are TRBV19 and TRBJ2-3, with 8 bases fitting TRBD2. CDR3 length equals 16 residues. V gave up 6 bases and J gave up 0 bases; unmatched junction bases: 8. The germline CDR1 and CDR2 sequences are LNHDA and SQIVND (reference sequence). The CDR3 is CASSSSGGSSTDTQYF. The CDR3 DNA reads as TGTGCCAGTAGCTCTTCGGGGGGGAGTAGCACAGATACGCAGTATTTT.

This chain connects TRBV19 to TRBJ2-2; unclear D gene. The V gene lost 4 bases and the J gene lost 7 bases, with 13 bases spanning the gap. The germline CDR1 and CDR2 sequences are LNHDA and SQIVND (reference sequence). The CDR3 consists of 14 residues. This CDR3 reads CASSKMEMGGELFF. The DNA of the CDR3 is TGTGCCAGTAGTAAAATGGAGATGGGCGGGGAGCTGTTTTTT.

Of note for this clone: A read error may produce the germline difference seen at one junction end. The CDR3 nucleotides are TGTGCCAGCAGTTACTCGAAGAGCTCTGGGGCCAACGGCCTGACTTTC. Translated, it gives CASSYSKSSGANGLTF. The genes are TRBV6-5 and TRBJ2-6; D is possibly TRBD1 (5 bases). Germline CDR1 MNHEY, CDR2 SVGAGI. The CDR3 totals 16 residues.

This chain joins TRBV5-5 and TRBJ1-1; TRBD1 is a possible D gene (6 bases). The length of the CDR3 is 16 residues. Per the germline V gene, CDR1 is SGHKS and CDR2 is YYEKEE (reference sequence). The V end lost 0 bases, the J end lost 11 bases, and 23 bases lay between the germline ends. The CDR3 loop reads CASSLGVRGMGPGAFF. As DNA, the CDR3 is TGTGCCAGCAGCTTGGGGGTTAGGGGGATGGGCCCTGGGGCTTTCTTT.

The chain recombines TRBV6-5 with TRBJ1-5; D is perhaps TRBD1 (5 bases). The CDR3 is 14 residues long. Germline loops: CDR1 MNHEY, CDR2 SVGAGI. Trimming removed 7 bases from V and 5 bases from J, with 15 bases in between. CDR3 nucleotides: TGTGCCAGCAATGAAGGAGGGGAGTATCAGCCCCAGCATTTT. This codes for CASNEGGEYQPQHF.

This sequence joins TRBV7-8 and TRBJ1-2; D might be TRBD1 (5 bases). Germline values: CDR1 SGHVS, CDR2 FQNEAQ. The CDR3 extends over 14 amino acids. The ends were cut back, 5 bases at V and 6 bases at J, with 16 bases in the middle. CDR3 coding DNA: TGTGCCAGCAGCCCGCCCCCGGGGGGAGATGGCTACACCTTC. It specifies CASSPPPGGDGYTF.

The genes are TRBV6-1 and TRBJ2-7, with D hard to call. V was clipped by 4 bases and J by 4 bases, with 8 bases between them. This CDR3 is built from 12 residues. Looked up from germline, CDR1 is MNHNS and CDR2 is SASEGT. The CDR3 here is CASSGTVYEQYF. The CDR3 nucleotides read TGTGCCAGCAGTGGTACAGTTTACGAGCAGTACTTC.

CDR3 protein: CAWARAGVLGPQHF. The CDR3 DNA reads as TGTGCCTGGGCCCGGGCAGGGGTATTAGGGCCCCAGCATTTT. This chain uses TRBV30 with TRBJ1-5; perhaps TRBD1 as D (6 bases). Germline V gene data show CDR1 as GTSNPN and CDR2 as SVGIG (reference sequence). The CDR3 totals 14 residues. The V and J ends lost 5 bases and 9 bases respectively, with 20 bases between them.

The chain couples TRBV6-1 to TRBJ2-1, with a tentative D call TRBD2 (5 bases). V gave up 7 bases and J gave up 8 bases, with 15 bases separating them. The CDR3 loop spans 13 amino acids. Per germline, CDR1 MNHNS and CDR2 SASEGT. This CDR3 is CASTEVLAHEQFF. CDR3 in DNA: TGTGCCAGCACCGAGGTGCTAGCACATGAGCAGTTCTTC.

This sequence joins TRBV5-8 and TRBJ1-5; no clear D. The CDR3 is 12 amino acids. The V gene lost 3 bases and the J gene lost 4 bases, with 5 bases spanning the gap. Per the germline V gene, CDR1 is SGHTS and CDR2 is YDEGEE. The CDR3 loop is CASSSRNQPQHF. The CDR3 DNA reads as TGTGCCAGCAGCTCCCGTAATCAGCCCCAGCATTTT.

This clone was counted a single time. V is TRBV9 and J is TRBJ2-3; TRBD1 matches at 9 bases. Germline CDR1 is SGDLS and CDR2 is YYNGEE. CDR3 length equals 14 residues. Unmatched junction bases numbered 5, after V lost 4 bases and J lost 5 bases. The CDR3, as DNA: TGTGCCAGCAGCCCGGGACAGGGAGTAGATACGCAGTATTTT. Translated: CASSPGQGVDTQYF.

This clone turned up a few times. This sequence joins TRBV19 and TRBJ1-1, with 10 nucleotides matching TRBD1. The length of the CDR3 is 14 residues. The V segment lost 6 bases and the J segment 3 bases; nucleotides outside the gene matches: 4. Germline V gene lookup returns CDR1 LNHDA and CDR2 SQIVND (reference sequence). Written as DNA, the CDR3 is TGTGCCAGTAGCGACAGGGGGCTGTACACTGAAGCTTTCTTT. As protein: CASSDRGLYTEAFF. Full variable domain (outside the CDR3, taken from reference TRBV19 and TRBJ1-1): DGGITQSPKYLFRKEGQNVTLSCEQNLNHDAMYWYRQDPGQGLRLIYYSQIVNDFQKGDIAEGYSVSREKKESFPLTVTSAQKNPTAFYLCASSDRGLYTEAFFGQGTRLTVV.

The V gene is TRBV5-1, the J gene TRBJ2-1, with TRBD1 as a possible D gene (5 bases). Trimming shortened V by 1 base and J by 2 bases, and 10 bases separated the two germline ends. The CDR3 is made up of 15 amino acids. CDR1 and CDR2 from the germline V gene are SGHRS and YFSETQ. The CDR3 sequence: CASSLNGQAYNEQFF. CDR3 DNA: TGCGCCAGCAGCTTGAACGGACAAGCCTACAATGAGCAGTTCTTC.

As to this clone: A read error may produce the germline difference seen at one junction end. V usage is TRBV5-8 and J usage is TRBJ1-5; D might be TRBD1 (5 bases). The CDR3 covers 16 residues. Germline CDR1 SGHTS, CDR2 YDEGEE. The CDR3 region has the DNA TGTGCCAGCAGCCCCCGGGGGGATTATAGCAATCAGCCCCGGCATTTT. Its translation is CASSPRGDYSNQPRHF.

The chain combines TRBV11-2 with TRBJ1-1; unclear D gene. CDR1 and CDR2 from the germline V gene are SGHAT and FQNNGV. The V and J ends lost 1 base and 8 bases respectively, with 17 bases between them. There are 15 residues in the CDR3. Here the CDR3 reads CASSLGYRLSLEAFF. DNA for the CDR3: TGTGCCAGCAGCTTAGGGTACAGATTATCCCTAGAAGCTTTCTTT.

The gene calls are TRBV5-1 and TRBJ2-5; TRBD2 agrees at 10 bases. V dropped 5 bases and J dropped 1; count of bases not matched to a gene: 5. The CDR3 is 15 residues long. The germline V gene has CDR1 SGHRS and CDR2 YFSETQ. The CDR3 sequence: CASRDASGSQETQYF. CDR3 DNA sequence: TGCGCCAGCAGGGACGCTAGCGGGAGCCAAGAGACCCAGTACTTC.

The chain employs TRBV9 and TRBJ2-1, with D perhaps TRBD1 (5 bases). CDR3 length: 16 amino acids. Trimming took 2 bases from V and 10 from J, leaving 22 bases between them. Germline V gene lookup returns CDR1 SGDLS and CDR2 YYNGEE. The CDR3 bases are TGTGCCAGCAGCGTCGGTTCTGCAGGGTGGGTTGGGGAGCAGTTCTTC. Translated: CASSVGSAGWVGEQFF.